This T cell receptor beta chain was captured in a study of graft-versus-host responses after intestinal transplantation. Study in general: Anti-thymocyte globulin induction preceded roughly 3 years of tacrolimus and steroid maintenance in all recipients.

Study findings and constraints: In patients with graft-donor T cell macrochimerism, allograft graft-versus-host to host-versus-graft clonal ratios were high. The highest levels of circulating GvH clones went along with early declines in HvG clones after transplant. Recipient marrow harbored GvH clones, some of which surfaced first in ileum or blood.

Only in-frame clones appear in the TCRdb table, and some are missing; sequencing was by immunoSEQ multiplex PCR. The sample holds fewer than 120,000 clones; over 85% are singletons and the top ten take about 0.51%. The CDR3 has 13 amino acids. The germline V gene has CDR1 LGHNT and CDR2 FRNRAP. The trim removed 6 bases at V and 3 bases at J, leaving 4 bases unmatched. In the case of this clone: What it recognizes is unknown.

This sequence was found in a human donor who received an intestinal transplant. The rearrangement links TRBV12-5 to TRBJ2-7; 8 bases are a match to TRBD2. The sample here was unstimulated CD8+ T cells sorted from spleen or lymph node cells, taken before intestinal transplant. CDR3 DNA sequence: TGTGCTAGTGGGACTAGCGCCAACTACGAGCAGTACTTC. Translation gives CASGTSANYEQYF.